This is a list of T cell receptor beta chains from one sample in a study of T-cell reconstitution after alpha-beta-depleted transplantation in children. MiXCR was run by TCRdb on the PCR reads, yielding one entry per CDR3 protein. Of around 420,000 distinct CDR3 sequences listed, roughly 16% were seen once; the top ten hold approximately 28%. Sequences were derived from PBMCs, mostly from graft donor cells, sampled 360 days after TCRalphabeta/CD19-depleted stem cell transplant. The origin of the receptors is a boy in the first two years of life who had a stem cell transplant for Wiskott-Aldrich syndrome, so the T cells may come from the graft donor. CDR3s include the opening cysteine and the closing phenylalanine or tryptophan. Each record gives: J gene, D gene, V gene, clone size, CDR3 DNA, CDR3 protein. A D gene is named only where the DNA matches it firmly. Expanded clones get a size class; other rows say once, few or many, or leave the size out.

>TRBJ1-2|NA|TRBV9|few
TGTGCCAGCGGGGGGGGAGCCTATGGCTACACCTTC
CASGGGAYGYTF
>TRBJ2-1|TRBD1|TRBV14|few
TGTGCCAGCAGCCAACACGACAGGGATTTTTGGAATGAGCAGTTCTTC
CASSQHDRDFWNEQFF
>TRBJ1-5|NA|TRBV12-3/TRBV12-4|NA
TGTGCCAGCAGTTTCGCCAGGGAACAGCCCCAGCATTTT
CASSFAREQPQHF
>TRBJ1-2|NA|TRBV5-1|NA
TGCGCCAGCAGCCTCGACAGATTATTCTATGGCTACACCTTC
CASSLDRLFYGYTF
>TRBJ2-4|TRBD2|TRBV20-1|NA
TGCAGTGCTAGAAGACAAGCTAGCGGTTACAAAAACATTCAGTACTTC
CSARRQASGYKNIQYF
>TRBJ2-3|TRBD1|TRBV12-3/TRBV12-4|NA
TGTGCCAGCAGTTTAGGTTGGGGGACAGCCCAAGGAACAGATACGCAGTATTTT
CASSLGWGTAQGTDTQYF
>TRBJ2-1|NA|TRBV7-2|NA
TGTGCCAGCAGCTTATTAAGGGGCTACAATGAGCAGTTCTTC
CASSLLRGYNEQFF
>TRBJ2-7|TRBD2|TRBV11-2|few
TGTGCCAGCAGCCCCCTTCGGTGGGGGGGGGATATCCCAAATTCCTACGAGCAGTACTTC
CASSPLRWGGDIPNSYEQYF
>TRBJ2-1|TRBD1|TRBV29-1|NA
TGCAGCGCTCAGGGGGCCGTGGGGTCCTACAATGAGCAGTTCTTC
CSAQGAVGSYNEQFF
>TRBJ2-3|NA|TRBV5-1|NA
TGCGCCAGCAGCTTGTCTGCAGGGGCCACAGATACGCAGTATTTT
CASSLSAGATDTQYF